This T cell receptor beta chain was retrieved from a study of graft-versus-host responses after intestinal transplantation. Study summary: Recipients had multivisceral, liver-intestinal, or isolated intestinal transplants. Once they had received anti-thymocyte globulin induction, all recipients took tacrolimus and steroids for approximately 3 years.

Method: immunoSEQ multiplex PCR; TCRdb's copy keeps in-frame clones and lacks some. In the table there are 50,000 to 60,000 clones, around 90% of which are singletons. Regarding this clone: Its antigen is not known.

Study-level findings and limits: Investigators detected GvH clones in recipient marrow, with some emerging earlier in ileum or blood. When patients had graft-donor T cell macrochimerism, their allografts held high graft-versus-host to host-versus-graft clonal ratios.

The CDR3 has 14 amino acids. J lost 2 bases, V lost 6 bases, and 5 bases had no gene match. Germline CDR1 is SGHNT and CDR2 is YYREEE (reference sequence). This sample comprised unstimulated CD4+ T cells sorted from spleen or lymph node cells, obtained before transplant. The sequence came from a human donor who was the organ donor for an intestinal transplant. The rearrangement joins TRBV5-4 to TRBJ2-5; the match to TRBD1 covers 9 bases. CDR3 sequence (DNA): TGTGCCAGCAACACAGGGGGCGTTCAAGAGACCCAGTACTTC. Amino acids: CASNTGGVQETQYF.